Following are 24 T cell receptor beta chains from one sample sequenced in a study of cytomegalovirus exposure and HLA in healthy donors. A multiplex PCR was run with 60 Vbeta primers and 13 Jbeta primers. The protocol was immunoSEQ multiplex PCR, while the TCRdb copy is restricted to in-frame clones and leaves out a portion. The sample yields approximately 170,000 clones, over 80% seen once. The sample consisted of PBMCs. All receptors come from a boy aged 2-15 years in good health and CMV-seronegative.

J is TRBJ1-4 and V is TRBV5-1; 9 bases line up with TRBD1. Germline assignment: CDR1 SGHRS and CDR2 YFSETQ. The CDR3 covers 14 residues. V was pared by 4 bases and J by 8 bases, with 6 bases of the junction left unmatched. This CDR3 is CASSLNRGLEKLFF. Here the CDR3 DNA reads TGCGCCAGCAGCCTTAACAGGGGGCTGGAAAAACTGTTTTTT.

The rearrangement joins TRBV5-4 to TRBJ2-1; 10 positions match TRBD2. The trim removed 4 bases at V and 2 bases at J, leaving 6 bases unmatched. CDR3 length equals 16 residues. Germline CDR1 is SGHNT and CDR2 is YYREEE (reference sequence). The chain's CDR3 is CASSVRTSGPYNEQFF. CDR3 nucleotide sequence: TGTGCCAGCAGCGTTCGGACTAGCGGACCCTACAATGAGCAGTTCTTC. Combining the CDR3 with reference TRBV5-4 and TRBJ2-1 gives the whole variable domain ETGVTQSPTHLIKTRGQQVTLRCSSQSGHNTVSWYQQALGQGPQFIFQYYREEENGRGNFPPRFSGLQFPNYSSELNVNALELDDSALYLCASSVRTSGPYNEQFFGPGTRLTVL.

DNA for the CDR3: TGCGCCAGCAGCCAAGATTATGCGGGGTTCTCTGGAAACACCATATATTTT. Its translation is CASSQDYAGFSGNTIYF. The chain recombines TRBV4-3 with TRBJ1-3; no reliable D call. Germline-derived CDR1 and CDR2 are LGHNA and YSLEER. Deletions cut 0 bases from V and 0 bases from J, with 12 bases between. The CDR3 spans 17 residues.

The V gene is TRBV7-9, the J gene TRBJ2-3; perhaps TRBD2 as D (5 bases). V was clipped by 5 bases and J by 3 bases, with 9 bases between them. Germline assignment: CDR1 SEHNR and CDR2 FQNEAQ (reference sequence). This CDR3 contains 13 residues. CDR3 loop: CASSARTTDTQYF. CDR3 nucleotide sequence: TGTGCCAGCAGCGCCCGGACTACAGATACGCAGTATTTT. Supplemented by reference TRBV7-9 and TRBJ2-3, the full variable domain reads DTGVSQNPRHKITKRGQNVTFRCDPISEHNRLYWYRQTLGQGPEFLTYFQNEAQLEKSRLLSDRFSAERPKGSFSTLEIQRTEQGDSAMYLCASSARTTDTQYFGPGTRLTVL.

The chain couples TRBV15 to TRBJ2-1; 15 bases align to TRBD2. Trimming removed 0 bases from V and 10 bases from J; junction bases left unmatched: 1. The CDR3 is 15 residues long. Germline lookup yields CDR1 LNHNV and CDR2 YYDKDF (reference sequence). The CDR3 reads CATSRDGTSGGEQFF. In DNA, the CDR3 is TGTGCCACCAGCAGAGACGGGACTAGCGGGGGGGAGCAGTTCTTC.

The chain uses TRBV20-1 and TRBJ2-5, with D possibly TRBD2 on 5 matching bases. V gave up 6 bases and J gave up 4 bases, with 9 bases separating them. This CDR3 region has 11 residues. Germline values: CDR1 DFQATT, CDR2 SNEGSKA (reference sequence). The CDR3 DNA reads TGCAGTGCCGGGGTCCCAGAGACCCAGTACTTC. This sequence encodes CSAGVPETQYF.

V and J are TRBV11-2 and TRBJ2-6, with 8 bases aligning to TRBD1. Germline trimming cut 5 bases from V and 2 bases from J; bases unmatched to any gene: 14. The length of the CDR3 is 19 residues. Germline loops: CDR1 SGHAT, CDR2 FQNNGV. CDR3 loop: CASSPLRNNRGAGANVLTF. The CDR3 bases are TGTGCCAGCAGCCCATTACGCAACAACAGGGGGGCTGGGGCCAACGTCCTGACTTTC. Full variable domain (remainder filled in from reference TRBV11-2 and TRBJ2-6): EAGVAQSPRYKIIEKRQSVAFWCNPISGHATLYWYQQILGQGPKLLIQFQNNGVVDDSQLPKDRFSAERLKGVDSTLKIQPAKLEDSAVYLCASSPLRNNRGAGANVLTFGAGSRLTVL.

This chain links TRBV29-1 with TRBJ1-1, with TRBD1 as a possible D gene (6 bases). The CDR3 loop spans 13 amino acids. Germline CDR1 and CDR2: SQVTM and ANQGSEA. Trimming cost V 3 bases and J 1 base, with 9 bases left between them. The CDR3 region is CSVERTENTEAFF. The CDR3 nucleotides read TGCAGCGTTGAGAGGACAGAGAACACTGAAGCTTTCTTT.

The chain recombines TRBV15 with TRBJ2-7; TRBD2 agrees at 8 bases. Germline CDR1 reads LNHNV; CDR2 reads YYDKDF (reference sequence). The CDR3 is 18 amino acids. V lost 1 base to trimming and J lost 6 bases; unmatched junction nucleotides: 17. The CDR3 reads CATSRVRTGVGGAAEQYV. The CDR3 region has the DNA TGTGCCACCAGCAGAGTAAGAACGGGAGTCGGGGGGGCAGCCGAGCAGTACGTC.

CDR3 in DNA: TGTGCCAGCAGTCGAGCGGGGGGGGAAGAGACCCAGTACTTC. Encoded protein: CASSRAGGEETQYF. The chain uses TRBV6-5 and TRBJ2-5, with 10 bases aligning to TRBD2. The CDR3 length is 14 residues. Germline V gene sequence: CDR1 MNHEY, CDR2 SVGAGI. V lost 5 bases to trimming and J lost 3 bases; unmatched junction nucleotides: 3.

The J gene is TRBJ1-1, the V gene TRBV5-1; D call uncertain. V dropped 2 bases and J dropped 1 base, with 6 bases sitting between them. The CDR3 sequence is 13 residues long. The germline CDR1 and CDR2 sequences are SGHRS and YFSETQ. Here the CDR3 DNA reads TGCGCCAGCAGCTTTTCAGGGAACACTGAAGCTTTCTTT. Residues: CASSFSGNTEAFF.

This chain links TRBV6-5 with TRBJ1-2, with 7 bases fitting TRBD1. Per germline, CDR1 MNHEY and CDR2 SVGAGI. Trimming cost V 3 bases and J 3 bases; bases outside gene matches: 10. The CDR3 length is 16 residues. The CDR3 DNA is TGTGCCAGCAGTTATGACCTCTCCGGGACAGACTATGGCTACACCTTC. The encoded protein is CASSYDLSGTDYGYTF.

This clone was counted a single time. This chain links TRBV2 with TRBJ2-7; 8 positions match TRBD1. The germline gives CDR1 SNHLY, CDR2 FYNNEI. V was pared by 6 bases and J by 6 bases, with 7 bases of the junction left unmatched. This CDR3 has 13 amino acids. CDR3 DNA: TGTGCCAGCAGGCAGGGGGCACAGGGCGAGCAGTACTTC. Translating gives CASRQGAQGEQYF.

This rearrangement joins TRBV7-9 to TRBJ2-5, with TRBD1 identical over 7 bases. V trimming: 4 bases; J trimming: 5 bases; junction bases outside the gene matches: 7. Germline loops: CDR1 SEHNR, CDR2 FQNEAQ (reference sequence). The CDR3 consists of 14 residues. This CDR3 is CASSSTGVSETQYF. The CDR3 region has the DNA TGTGCCAGCAGCTCTACAGGGGTATCGGAGACCCAGTACTTC. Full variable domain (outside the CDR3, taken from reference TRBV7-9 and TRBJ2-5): DTGVSQNPRHKITKRGQNVTFRCDPISEHNRLYWYRQTLGQGPEFLTYFQNEAQLEKSRLLSDRFSAERPKGSFSTLEIQRTEQGDSAMYLCASSSTGVSETQYFGPGTRLLVL.

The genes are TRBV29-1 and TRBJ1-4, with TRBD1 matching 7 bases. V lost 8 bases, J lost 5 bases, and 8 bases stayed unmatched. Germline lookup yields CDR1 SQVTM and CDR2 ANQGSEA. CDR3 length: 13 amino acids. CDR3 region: CSHSGGRNEKLFF. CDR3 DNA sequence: TGCAGCCATTCAGGGGGAAGAAATGAAAAACTGTTTTTT.

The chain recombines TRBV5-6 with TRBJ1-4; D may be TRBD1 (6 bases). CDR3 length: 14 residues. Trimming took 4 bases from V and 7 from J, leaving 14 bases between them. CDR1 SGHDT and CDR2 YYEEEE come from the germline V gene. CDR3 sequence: CASSPQGRIEKLFF. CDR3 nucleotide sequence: TGTGCCAGCAGCCCCCAGGGGCGGATTGAAAAACTGTTTTTT.

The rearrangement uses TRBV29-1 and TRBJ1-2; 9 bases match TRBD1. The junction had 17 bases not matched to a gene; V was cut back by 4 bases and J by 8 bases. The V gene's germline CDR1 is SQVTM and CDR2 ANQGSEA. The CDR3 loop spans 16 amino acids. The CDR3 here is CSVGGDRGQGRGGYTF. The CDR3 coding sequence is TGCAGCGTTGGGGGGGATCGGGGACAGGGAAGAGGCGGCTACACCTTC.

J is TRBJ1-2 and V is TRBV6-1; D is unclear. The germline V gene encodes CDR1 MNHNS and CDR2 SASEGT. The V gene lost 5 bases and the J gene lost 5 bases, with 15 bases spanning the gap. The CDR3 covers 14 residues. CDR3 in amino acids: CASSPEAGSYGYTF. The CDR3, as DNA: TGTGCCAGCAGTCCGGAGGCGGGGTCGTATGGCTACACCTTC.

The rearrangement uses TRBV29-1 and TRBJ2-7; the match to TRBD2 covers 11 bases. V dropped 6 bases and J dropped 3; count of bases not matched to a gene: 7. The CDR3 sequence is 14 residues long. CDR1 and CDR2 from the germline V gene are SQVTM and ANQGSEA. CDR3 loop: CSVQQTSGIYEQYF. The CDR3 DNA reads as TGCAGCGTGCAACAGACTAGCGGGATCTACGAGCAGTACTTC.

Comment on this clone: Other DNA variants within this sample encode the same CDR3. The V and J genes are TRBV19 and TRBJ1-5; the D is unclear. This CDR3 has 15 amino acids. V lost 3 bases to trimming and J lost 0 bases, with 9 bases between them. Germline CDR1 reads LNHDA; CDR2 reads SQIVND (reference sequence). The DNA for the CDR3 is TGTGCCAGTAGTATTAATGCGGATAGCAATCAGCCCCAGCATTTT. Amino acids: CASSINADSNQPQHF.

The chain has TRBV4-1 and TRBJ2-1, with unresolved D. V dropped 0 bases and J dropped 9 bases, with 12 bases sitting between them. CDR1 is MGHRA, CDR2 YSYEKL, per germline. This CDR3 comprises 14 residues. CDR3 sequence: CASSQENGGSEQFF. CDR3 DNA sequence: TGCGCCAGCAGCCAAGAAAACGGCGGCTCTGAGCAGTTCTTC.

The CDR3 region has the DNA TGTGCCACCAGCAGGGAGGGACAGCACTCTCCCGAAGCTTTCTTT. Translation gives CATSREGQHSPEAFF. This chain connects TRBV15 to TRBJ1-1; TRBD1 matches at 7 bases. The CDR3 sequence is 15 residues long. J was trimmed by 8 bases and V by 3 bases; bases with no gene match: 12. Germline V CDR1 and CDR2: LNHNV, YYDKDF (reference sequence).

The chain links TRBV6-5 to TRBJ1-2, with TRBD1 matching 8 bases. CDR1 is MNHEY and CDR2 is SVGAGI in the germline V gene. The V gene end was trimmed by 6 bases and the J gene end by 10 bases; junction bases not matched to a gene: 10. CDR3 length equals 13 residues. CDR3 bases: TGTGCCAGCAGCCGACAGGGGTTAATGCACTACACCTTC. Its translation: CASSRQGLMHYTF.

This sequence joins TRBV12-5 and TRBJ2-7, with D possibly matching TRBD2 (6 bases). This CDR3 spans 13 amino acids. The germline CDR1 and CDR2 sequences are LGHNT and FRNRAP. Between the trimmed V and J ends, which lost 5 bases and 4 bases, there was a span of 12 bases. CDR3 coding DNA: TGTGCTAGTGGTCCTTCGGAGGGGTACGAGCAGTACTTC. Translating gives CASGPSEGYEQYF.